The entry below gives a single TCR beta chain sequence along with its context. The target antigen is unknown. This specimen belongs to a study of cytomegalovirus exposure and HLA in healthy donors. The wider study: Early release data held around 80 million unique TCRs from HLA-typed donors.

CDR3 size: 14 residues. Whole-study findings and limits: A later analysis found that most CMV-associated TCR beta chains appeared HLA-restricted. An observed cluster of highly shared sequence variants was recorded as a likely sequencing artifact. For most subjects, TCR beta sequences were reported to predict HLA-A and HLA-B alleles with accuracy.

A multiplex PCR was run with 60 Vbeta primers and 13 Jbeta primers. Sequenced by immunoSEQ multiplex PCR; TCRdb stores in-frame clones only, minus some. The ten top clones account for 5.5% to 7%, within a sample of about 48,000 clones. The chain recombines TRBV21-1 with TRBJ2-7; the D call of TRBD1 is as the table states it, not checked on the DNA. TRBV21-1 is a pseudogene segment. This receptor was obtained from a male donor in good health and CMV-seropositive. Sample: PBMCs. The CDR3 nucleotides read TGTGCCAGCACCCGATCCAGGGAAAGGGACGAGCAGTACTTC. The encoded protein is CASTRSRERDEQYF.